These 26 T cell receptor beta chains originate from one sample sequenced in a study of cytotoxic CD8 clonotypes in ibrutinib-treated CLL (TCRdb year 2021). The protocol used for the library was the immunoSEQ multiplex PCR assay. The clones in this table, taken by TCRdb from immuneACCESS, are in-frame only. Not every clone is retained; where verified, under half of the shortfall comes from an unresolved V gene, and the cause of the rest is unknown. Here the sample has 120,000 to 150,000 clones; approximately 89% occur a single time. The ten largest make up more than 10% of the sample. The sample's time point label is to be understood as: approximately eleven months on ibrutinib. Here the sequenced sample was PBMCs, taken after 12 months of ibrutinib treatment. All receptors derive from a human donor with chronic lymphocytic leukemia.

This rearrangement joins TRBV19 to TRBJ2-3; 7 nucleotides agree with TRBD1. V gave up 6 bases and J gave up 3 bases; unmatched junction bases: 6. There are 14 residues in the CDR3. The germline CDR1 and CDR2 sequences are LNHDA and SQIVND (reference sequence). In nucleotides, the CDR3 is TGTGCCAGTAGCAGGACAGGCTCGACAGATACGCAGTATTTT. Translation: CASSRTGSTDTQYF.

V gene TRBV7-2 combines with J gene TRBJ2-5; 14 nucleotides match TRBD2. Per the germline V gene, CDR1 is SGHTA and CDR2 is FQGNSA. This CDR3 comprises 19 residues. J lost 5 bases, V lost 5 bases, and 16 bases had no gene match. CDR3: CASSLGTSGSLNSGETQYF. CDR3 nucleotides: TGTGCCAGCAGCCTAGGGACTAGCGGGAGCCTAAATAGCGGGGAGACCCAGTACTTC.

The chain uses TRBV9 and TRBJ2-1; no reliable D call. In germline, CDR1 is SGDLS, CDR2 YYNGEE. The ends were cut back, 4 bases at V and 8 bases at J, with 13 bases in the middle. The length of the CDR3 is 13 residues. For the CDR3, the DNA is TGTGCCAGCAGCCTAGTCATTGGGGATGAGCAGTTCTTC. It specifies CASSLVIGDEQFF.

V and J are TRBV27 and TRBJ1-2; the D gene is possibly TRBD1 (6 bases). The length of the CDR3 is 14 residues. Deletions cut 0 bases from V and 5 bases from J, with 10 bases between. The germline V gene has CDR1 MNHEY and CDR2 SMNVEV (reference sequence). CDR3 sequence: CASSLSGGGYGYTF. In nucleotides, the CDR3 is TGTGCCAGCAGTTTATCTGGAGGGGGTTATGGCTACACCTTC.

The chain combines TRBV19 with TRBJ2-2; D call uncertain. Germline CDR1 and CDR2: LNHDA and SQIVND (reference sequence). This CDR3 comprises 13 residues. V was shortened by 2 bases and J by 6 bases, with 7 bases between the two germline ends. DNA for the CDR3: TGTGCCAGTAGTATAAGGGCCGCCGGGGAGCTGTTTTTT. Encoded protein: CASSIRAAGELFF.

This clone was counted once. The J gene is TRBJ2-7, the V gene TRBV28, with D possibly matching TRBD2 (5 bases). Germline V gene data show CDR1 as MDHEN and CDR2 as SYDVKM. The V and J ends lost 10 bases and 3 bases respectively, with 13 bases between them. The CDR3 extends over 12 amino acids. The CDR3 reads CANKEVFYEQYF. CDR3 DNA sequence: TGTGCCAACAAGGAGGTCTTCTACGAGCAGTACTTC.

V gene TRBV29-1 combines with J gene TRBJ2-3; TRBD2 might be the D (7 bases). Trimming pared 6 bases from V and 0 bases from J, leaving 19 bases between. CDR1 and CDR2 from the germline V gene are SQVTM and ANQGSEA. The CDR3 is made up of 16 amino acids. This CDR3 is CSVGAGVWYSTDTQYF. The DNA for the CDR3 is TGCAGCGTGGGGGCGGGGGTCTGGTATAGCACAGATACGCAGTATTTT.

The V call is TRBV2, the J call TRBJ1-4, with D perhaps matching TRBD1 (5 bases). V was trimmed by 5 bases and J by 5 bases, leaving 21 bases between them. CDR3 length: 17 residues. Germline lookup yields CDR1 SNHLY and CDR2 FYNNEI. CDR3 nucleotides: TGTGCCAGCAGTCGATCTTACGAGGGGCTAGCGAATGAAAAACTGTTTTTT. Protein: CASSRSYEGLANEKLFF.

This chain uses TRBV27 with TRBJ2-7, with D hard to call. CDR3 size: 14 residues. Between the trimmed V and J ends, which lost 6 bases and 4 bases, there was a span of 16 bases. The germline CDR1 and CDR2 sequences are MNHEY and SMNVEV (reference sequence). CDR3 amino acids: CASSLAIGIYEQYF. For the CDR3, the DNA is TGTGCCAGCAGCCTCGCTATTGGGATTTACGAGCAGTACTTC.

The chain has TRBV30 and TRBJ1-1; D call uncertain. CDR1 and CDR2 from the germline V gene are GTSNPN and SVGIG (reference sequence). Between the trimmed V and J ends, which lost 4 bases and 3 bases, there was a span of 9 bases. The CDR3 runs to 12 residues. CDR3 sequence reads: CAWTIWDTEAFF. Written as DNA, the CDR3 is TGTGCCTGGACTATATGGGACACTGAAGCTTTCTTT.

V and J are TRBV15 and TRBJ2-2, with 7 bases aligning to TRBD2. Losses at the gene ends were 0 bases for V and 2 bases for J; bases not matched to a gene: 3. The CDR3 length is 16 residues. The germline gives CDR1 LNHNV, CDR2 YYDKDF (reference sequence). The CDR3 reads CATSRDPGGNTGELFF. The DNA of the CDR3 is TGTGCCACCAGCAGAGATCCGGGGGGTAACACCGGGGAGCTGTTTTTT.

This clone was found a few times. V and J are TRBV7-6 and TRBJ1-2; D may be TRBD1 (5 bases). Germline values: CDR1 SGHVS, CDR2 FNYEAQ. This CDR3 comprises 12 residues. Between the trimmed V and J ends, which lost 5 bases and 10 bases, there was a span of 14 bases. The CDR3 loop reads CASSPGTYNYTF. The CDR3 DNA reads TGTGCCAGCAGCCCCGGGACGTACAACTACACCTTC.

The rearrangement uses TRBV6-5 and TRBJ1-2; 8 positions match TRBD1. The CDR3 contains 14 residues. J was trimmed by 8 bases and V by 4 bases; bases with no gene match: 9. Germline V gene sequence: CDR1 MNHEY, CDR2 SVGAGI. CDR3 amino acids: CASSSEPTGDGYTF. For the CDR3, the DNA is TGTGCCAGCAGTTCCGAACCGACAGGGGACGGCTACACCTTC.

The CDR3 spells CASRGVGQAYEQYF. The CDR3 coding sequence is TGTGCCAGCAGAGGGGTGGGACAGGCCTACGAGCAGTACTTC. The chain carries TRBV28 and TRBJ2-7; 8 nucleotides line up with TRBD1. The CDR3 covers 14 residues. Germline V gives CDR1 MDHEN, CDR2 SYDVKM. The trim removed 6 bases at V and 2 bases at J, leaving 6 bases unmatched.

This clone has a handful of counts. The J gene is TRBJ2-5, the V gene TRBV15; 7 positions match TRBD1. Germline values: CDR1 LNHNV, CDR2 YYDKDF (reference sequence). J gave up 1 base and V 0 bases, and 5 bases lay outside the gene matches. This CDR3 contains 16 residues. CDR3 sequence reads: CATSRDDRVVQETQYF. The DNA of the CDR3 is TGTGCCACCAGCAGAGATGACAGGGTGGTCCAAGAGACCCAGTACTTC.

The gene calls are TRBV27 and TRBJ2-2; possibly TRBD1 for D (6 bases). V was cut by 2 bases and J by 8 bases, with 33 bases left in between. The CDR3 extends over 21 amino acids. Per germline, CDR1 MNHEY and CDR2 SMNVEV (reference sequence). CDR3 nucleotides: TGTGCCAGCAGTTTAAAATCGGTCACCTTTCTGAGGGGGTCCTCCGAAGGGGAGCTGTTTTTT. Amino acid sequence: CASSLKSVTFLRGSSEGELFF.

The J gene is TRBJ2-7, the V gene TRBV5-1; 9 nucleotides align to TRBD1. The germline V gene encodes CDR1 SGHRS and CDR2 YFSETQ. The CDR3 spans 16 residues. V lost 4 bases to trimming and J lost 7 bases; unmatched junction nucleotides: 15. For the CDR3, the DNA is TGCGCCAGCAGCCTGGTCCCTACAGGGGGCTTCAAGGAGCAGTACTTC. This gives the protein CASSLVPTGGFKEQYF. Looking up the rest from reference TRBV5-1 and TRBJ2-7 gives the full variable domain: KAGVTQTPRYLIKTRGQQVTLSCSPISGHRSVSWYQQTPGQGLQFLFEYFSETQRNKGNFPGRFSGRQFSNSRSEMNVSTLELGDSALYLCASSLVPTGGFKEQYFGPGTRLTVT.

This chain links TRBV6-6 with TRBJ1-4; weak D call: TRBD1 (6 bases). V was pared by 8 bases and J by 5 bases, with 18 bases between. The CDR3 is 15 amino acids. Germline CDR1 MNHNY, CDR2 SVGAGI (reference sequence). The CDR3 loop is CASSDEGGGNEKLFF. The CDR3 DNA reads TGTGCCAGCTCCGACGAAGGAGGGGGGAATGAAAAACTGTTTTTT.

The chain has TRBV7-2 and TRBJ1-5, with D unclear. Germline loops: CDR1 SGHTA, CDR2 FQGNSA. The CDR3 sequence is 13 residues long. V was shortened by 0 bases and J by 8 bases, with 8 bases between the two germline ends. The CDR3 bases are TGTGCCAGCAGCTTAGCGGTCGGGAAGCCCCAGCATTTT. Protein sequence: CASSLAVGKPQHF.

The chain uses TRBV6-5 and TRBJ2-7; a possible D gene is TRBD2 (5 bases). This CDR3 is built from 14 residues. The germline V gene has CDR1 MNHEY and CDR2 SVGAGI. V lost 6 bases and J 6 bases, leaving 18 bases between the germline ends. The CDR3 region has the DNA TGTGCCAGCAGGGTGATTGAACTTGGAGGCGAGCAGTACTTC. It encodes CASRVIELGGEQYF.

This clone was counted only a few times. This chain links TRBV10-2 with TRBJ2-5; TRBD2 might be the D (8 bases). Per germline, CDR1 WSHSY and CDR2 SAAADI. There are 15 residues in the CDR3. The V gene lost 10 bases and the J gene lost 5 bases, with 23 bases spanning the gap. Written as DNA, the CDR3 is TGCGCCACAGAGGGGGCGGGAGGCCTCTGGGAGACCCAGTACTTC. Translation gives CATEGAGGLWETQYF.

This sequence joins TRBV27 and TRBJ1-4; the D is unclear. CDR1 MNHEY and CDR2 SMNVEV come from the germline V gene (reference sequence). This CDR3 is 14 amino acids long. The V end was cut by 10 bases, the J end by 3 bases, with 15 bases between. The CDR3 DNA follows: TGTGCCACCTGGCTCCCGGGGTCTAATGAAAAACTGTTTTTT. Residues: CATWLPGSNEKLFF.

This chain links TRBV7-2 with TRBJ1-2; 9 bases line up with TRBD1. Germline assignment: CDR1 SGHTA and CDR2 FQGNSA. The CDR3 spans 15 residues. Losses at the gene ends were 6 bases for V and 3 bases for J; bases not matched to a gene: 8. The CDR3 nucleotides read TGTGCCAGCAGTCGGGGACAGGGTGTCGACTATGGCTACACCTTC. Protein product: CASSRGQGVDYGYTF.

CDR3 nucleotides: TGTGCCAGCAGCTTAACTCGACTAGTGGGTACCAAGGGCGGGGAGCTGTTTTTT. Its translation: CASSLTRLVGTKGGELFF. The rearrangement joins TRBV7-3 to TRBJ2-2, with a weak D call TRBD2 (6 bases). Germline V CDR1 and CDR2: SGHTA, FQGTGA. CDR3 length: 18 residues. The ends were cut back, 0 bases at V and 7 bases at J, with 21 bases in the middle.

The CDR3 nucleotides read TGCAGCGCCCTTCCCGCAGGGGGCTTCGGTGGAAACACCATATATTTT. Its protein is CSALPAGGFGGNTIYF. The chain has TRBV29-1 and TRBJ1-3, with TRBD1 matching over 8 bases. V was clipped by 7 bases and J by 3 bases; unmatched bases: 14. The CDR3 spans 16 residues. The germline V gene has CDR1 SQVTM and CDR2 ANQGSEA.

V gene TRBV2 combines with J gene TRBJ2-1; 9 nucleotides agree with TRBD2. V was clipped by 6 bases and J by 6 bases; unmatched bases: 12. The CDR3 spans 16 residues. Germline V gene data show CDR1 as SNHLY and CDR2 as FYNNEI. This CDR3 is CASSQKTSGSPNEQFF. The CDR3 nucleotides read TGTGCCAGCAGCCAGAAGACTAGCGGAAGCCCCAATGAGCAGTTCTTC.